The next 28 T cell receptor beta chains were all read from a single sample in a study of cytomegalovirus exposure and HLA in healthy donors. The PCR made use of 60 Vbeta and 13 Jbeta primers. The protocol was immunoSEQ multiplex PCR, while the TCRdb copy is restricted to in-frame clones and leaves out a portion. This table has 55,000 or so clones, 82% appearing once. The specimen sequenced was PBMCs. These receptors all come from a middle-aged man in good health and CMV-seronegative.

The chain combines TRBV27 with TRBJ2-3; TRBD2 matches 8 bases. In germline, CDR1 is MNHEY, CDR2 SMNVEV (reference sequence). This CDR3 region has 18 residues. With V trimmed by 1 base and J by 1 base, 10 bases remained unmatched. This chain's CDR3 is CASSLFPLAGRRTDTQYF. CDR3 in DNA: TGTGCCAGCAGTTTATTCCCCTTAGCGGGGCGCCGCACAGATACGCAGTATTTT.

The chain uses TRBV7-6 and TRBJ2-3; 14 positions agree with TRBD2. This CDR3 has 16 amino acids. Germline loops: CDR1 SGHVS, CDR2 FNYEAQ. Trimming took 5 bases from V and 5 from J; bases not matched to a gene: 6. Written as DNA, the CDR3 is TGTGCCAGCAGCCATCGACTAGCGGGGGGGATAGATACGCAGTATTTT. It translates to CASSHRLAGGIDTQYF.

This sequence joins TRBV14 and TRBJ1-1; 7 bases map to TRBD1. The CDR3 runs to 13 residues. Germline values: CDR1 SGHDN, CDR2 FVKESK. With 4 bases clipped from V and 7 bases from J, the junction kept 6 bases outside the gene matches. The CDR3 DNA is TGTGCCAGCAGCCTCTGGACAGGTATTGAAGCTTTCTTT. Translation: CASSLWTGIEAFF.

The chain couples TRBV29-1 to TRBJ1-2; D uncertain. V lost 3 bases, J lost 5 bases, and 7 bases lay in between. This CDR3 spans 11 amino acids. CDR1 is SQVTM, CDR2 ANQGSEA, per germline. In DNA form, the CDR3 reads TGCAGCGTTGAGTCCAGATATGGCTACACCTTC. Translating it yields CSVESRYGYTF.

This chain connects TRBV10-1 to TRBJ1-3; 9 nucleotides match TRBD1. This CDR3 has 13 amino acids. Losses at the gene ends were 10 bases for V and 7 bases for J; bases not matched to a gene: 8. Per the germline V gene, CDR1 is WNHNN and CDR2 is SYGVQD (reference sequence). CDR3 nucleotide sequence: TGCGCCATCCTATCCGGGACAGGGAACACCATATATTTT. This codes for CAILSGTGNTIYF.

The chain links TRBV5-8 to TRBJ2-7; D is perhaps TRBD1 (5 bases). Germline loops: CDR1 SGHTS, CDR2 YDEGEE. V was shortened by 5 bases and J by 6 bases, with 18 bases between the two germline ends. CDR3 length: 14 residues. Here the CDR3 reads CASSRQVRVAEQYF. The CDR3 bases are TGTGCCAGCAGTAGGCAGGTCAGGGTGGCCGAGCAGTACTTC.

This chain uses TRBV6-5 with TRBJ1-4, with 7 bases identical to TRBD1. Germline CDR1 MNHEY, CDR2 SVGAGI. V shed 5 bases, J shed 3 bases, and the junction held 6 bases outside the gene matches. This CDR3 comprises 15 residues. The DNA for the CDR3 is TGTGCCAGCAGTGCACCCGGGACAGCTAATGAAAAACTGTTTTTT. It encodes CASSAPGTANEKLFF.

In DNA, the CDR3 is TGTGCCAGCAAGCTCTTGACAGACCCCAATCAGCCCCAGCATTTT. As protein: CASKLLTDPNQPQHF. J is TRBJ1-5 and V is TRBV6-1; possible D gene TRBD1, 5 bases. The V gene lost 7 bases and the J gene lost 3 bases, with 16 bases spanning the gap. Germline CDR1 and CDR2: MNHNS and SASEGT. CDR3 length equals 15 residues.

The genes are TRBV18 and TRBJ1-6; D unresolved. This CDR3 comprises 13 residues. Between the trimmed V and J ends, which lost 5 bases and 7 bases, there was a span of 9 bases. Germline-derived CDR1 and CDR2 are KGHSH and LQKENI. The CDR3 sequence: CASSTTENSPLHF. In DNA, the CDR3 is TGTGCCAGCTCAACGACGGAGAATTCACCCCTCCACTTT.

The gene calls are TRBV30 and TRBJ2-3; 8 nucleotides align to TRBD2. The CDR3 contains 13 residues. CDR1 and CDR2 (germline): GTSNPN, SVGIG (reference sequence). The junction had 1 base not matched to a gene; V was cut back by 3 bases and J by 2 bases. This chain's CDR3 is CAWRAGATDTQYF. For the CDR3, the DNA is TGTGCCTGGAGAGCGGGGGCCACAGATACGCAGTATTTT.

About this clone itself: Within the sample, other DNA sequences also encode this same CDR3. V gene TRBV6-1 combines with J gene TRBJ2-7; D perhaps matches TRBD1 (5 bases). V was shortened by 2 bases and J by 0 bases, with 11 bases between the two germline ends. Germline lookup yields CDR1 MNHNS and CDR2 SASEGT. The CDR3 contains 15 residues. CDR3 nucleotides: TGTGCCAGCAGTGAACAGGGTAGCAGCTCCTACGAGCAGTACTTC. It encodes CASSEQGSSSYEQYF.

The rearrangement links TRBV4-2 to TRBJ1-5; 9 bases line up with TRBD1. The germline V gene encodes CDR1 LGHNA and CDR2 YNFKEQ. This CDR3 spans 18 amino acids. With V trimmed by 0 bases and J by 2 bases, 8 bases remained unmatched. Here the CDR3 reads CASSQDRGQGTRNQPQHF. Here the CDR3 DNA reads TGTGCCAGCAGCCAAGATCGAGGACAGGGGACACGCAATCAGCCCCAGCATTTT.

This clone rates as medium-sized. The chain joins TRBV6-4 to TRBJ2-2, with D perhaps TRBD2 (6 bases). Trimming cost V 0 bases and J 1 base, with 6 bases left between them. This CDR3 comprises 15 residues. The germline V gene has CDR1 MRHNA and CDR2 SNTAGT. CDR3 sequence reads: CASSDSGGNTGELFF. The CDR3 bases are TGTGCCAGCAGTGACTCGGGGGGGAACACCGGGGAGCTGTTTTTT.

The chain couples TRBV9 to TRBJ2-3, with a weak D call TRBD2 (5 bases). With 1 base removed from V and 1 base from J, the gap between germline ends came to 16 bases. Germline CDR1 reads SGDLS; CDR2 reads YYNGEE. The CDR3 covers 17 residues. This CDR3 reads CASSVRLALGGTDTQYF. The CDR3 DNA sequence: TGTGCCAGCAGCGTACGATTAGCGCTTGGGGGCACAGATACGCAGTATTTT.

The gene calls are TRBV13 and TRBJ2-7; D perhaps matches TRBD1 (6 bases). The V gene's germline CDR1 is PRHDT and CDR2 FYEKMQ (reference sequence). The germline V and J ends were trimmed by 6 bases and 0 bases, with 9 bases remaining between them. This CDR3 spans 13 amino acids. The CDR3 reads CASSSDSSYEQYF. The CDR3 nucleotides are TGTGCCAGCAGTTCGGACAGCTCCTACGAGCAGTACTTC.

The chain links TRBV18 to TRBJ1-6; D gene uncertain. Per the germline V gene, CDR1 is KGHSH and CDR2 is LQKENI. V was cut by 6 bases and J by 0 bases, with 6 bases left in between. This CDR3 is built from 14 residues. CDR3 sequence (DNA): TGTGCCAGCTCTAAGAGCTCCTATAATTCACCCCTCCACTTT. Protein: CASSKSSYNSPLHF.

This clone showed up just once. V is TRBV5-1 and J is TRBJ2-1; TRBD1 matches at 10 bases. Germline V gives CDR1 SGHRS, CDR2 YFSETQ. V was clipped by 4 bases and J by 4 bases; unmatched bases: 5. The CDR3 length is 15 residues. Here the CDR3 reads CASSPDRGVYNEQFF. The CDR3 DNA follows: TGCGCCAGCAGCCCGGACAGGGGGGTATACAATGAGCAGTTCTTC. Full variable domain (remainder filled in from reference TRBV5-1 and TRBJ2-1): KAGVTQTPRYLIKTRGQQVTLSCSPISGHRSVSWYQQTPGQGLQFLFEYFSETQRNKGNFPGRFSGRQFSNSRSEMNVSTLELGDSALYLCASSPDRGVYNEQFFGPGTRLTVL.

The CDR3 nucleotides are TGTGCCAGCAGCGGTACGGGACTAGCGGGCGGAGAGACCCAGTACTTC. Protein: CASSGTGLAGGETQYF. This chain links TRBV5-6 with TRBJ2-5; 12 bases map to TRBD2. With V trimmed by 4 bases and J by 4 bases, 8 bases remained unmatched. This CDR3 contains 16 residues. Germline V gene sequence: CDR1 SGHDT, CDR2 YYEEEE.

The chain uses TRBV6-5 and TRBJ1-2; perhaps TRBD1 as D (5 bases). The CDR3 covers 13 residues. Germline assignment: CDR1 MNHEY and CDR2 SVGAGI. Trimming removed 6 bases at V and 5 bases at J, with 13 bases between. CDR3 DNA sequence: TGTGCCAGCAGCCGACAGAGCCATTATGGCTACACCTTC. It encodes CASSRQSHYGYTF.

This chain joins TRBV15 and TRBJ2-1, with TRBD2 matching 7 bases. The V gene's germline CDR1 is LNHNV and CDR2 YYDKDF (reference sequence). The junction had 4 bases not matched to a gene; V was cut back by 6 bases and J by 2 bases. This CDR3 spans 14 amino acids. This CDR3 is CATRAGVTYNEQFF. CDR3 DNA: TGTGCCACCAGGGCGGGGGTGACCTACAATGAGCAGTTCTTC.

V is TRBV25-1 and J is TRBJ2-1; D is undetermined. This CDR3 comprises 14 residues. Trimming left V 4 bases short and J 1 base short, with 8 bases between. Germline CDR1 and CDR2: MGHDK and SYGVNS. In nucleotides, the CDR3 is TGTGCCAGCAGTGTGGGCTCTTCCTACAATGAGCAGTTCTTC. Protein product: CASSVGSSYNEQFF.

This CDR3 reads CASSLMGRVNNQPQHF. CDR3 coding DNA: TGTGCCAGCAGTTTGATGGGGAGGGTCAACAATCAGCCCCAGCATTTT. The chain carries TRBV28 and TRBJ1-5, with D unclear. This CDR3 contains 16 residues. CDR1 MDHEN and CDR2 SYDVKM come from the germline V gene. Trimming left V 3 bases short and J 3 bases short, with 15 bases between.

V gene TRBV6-5 combines with J gene TRBJ1-6; 7 bases agree with TRBD1. V lost 10 bases and J lost 9; bases outside the gene matches: 12. The germline CDR1 and CDR2 sequences are MNHEY and SVGAGI. This CDR3 region has 14 residues. CDR3 sequence: CATREDRFGSPLHF. CDR3 nucleotides: TGTGCCACCCGAGAGGACAGGTTTGGTTCACCCCTCCACTTT.

The chain links TRBV6-1 to TRBJ2-5, with D possibly being TRBD2 (6 bases). The J call is doubtful: the DNA matches TRBJ2-7 better. Germline V gives CDR1 MNHNS, CDR2 SASEGT. The CDR3 covers 15 residues. DNA of the CDR3: TGTGCCAGCAGTGCTAATGCGGGGCCACTCTACGAGCAGTACTTC. It translates to CASSANAGPLYEQYF.

The J gene is TRBJ2-7, the V gene TRBV5-1; D is ambiguous. Trimming shortened V by 5 bases and J by 4 bases, and 28 bases separated the two germline ends. This CDR3 contains 18 residues. Germline V gene lookup returns CDR1 SGHRS and CDR2 YFSETQ. CDR3 DNA: TGCGCCAGCAGTTCGGTACGGAGAAGCGATTCCCGCTTGTACGAGCAGTACTTC. It yields the protein CASSSVRRSDSRLYEQYF.

The chain uses TRBV12-5 and TRBJ2-5; maybe TRBD1 (5 bases). CDR3 size: 12 residues. CDR1 LGHNT and CDR2 FRNRAP come from the germline V gene. The V end lost 8 bases, the J end lost 5 bases, and 12 bases lay between the germline ends. The CDR3 nucleotides read TGTGCTAGTCAAGTGGGGCGGGAGACCCAGTACTTC. It specifies CASQVGRETQYF.

The chain uses TRBV5-4 and TRBJ2-5; 16 nucleotides align to TRBD2. Germline CDR1 SGHNT, CDR2 YYREEE (reference sequence). The ends lost 4 bases at V and 4 bases at J; junction bases unmatched: 7. This CDR3 contains 17 residues. CDR3 sequence (DNA): TGTGCCAGCAGCCCCGGGACTAGCGGGGGGGCCGGAGAGACCCAGTACTTC. Amino acid sequence: CASSPGTSGGAGETQYF.

CDR3 sequence reads: CASAGGGTGQPQHF. The CDR3 region has the DNA TGTGCCAGCGCAGGTGGGGGGACGGGTCAGCCCCAGCATTTT. The V gene is TRBV28, the J gene TRBJ1-5, with a weak D call TRBD1 (5 bases). CDR1 MDHEN and CDR2 SYDVKM come from the germline V gene. The CDR3 sequence is 14 residues long. The V and J ends lost 8 bases and 6 bases respectively, with 17 bases between them.